This TCR beta chain was profiled in a study of control samples from healthy donors and cancer patients. This CDR3 has 16 residues. Trimming stripped 4 bases from V and 6 bases from J, with 23 bases between. Germline V gene data show CDR1 as SGDLS and CDR2 as YYNGEE. Clones were read by immunoSEQ multiplex PCR, and TCRdb kept only the in-frame ones, dropping some. The sample shows around 90,000 clones, approximately 86% of them seen only once. The chain carries TRBV9 and TRBJ2-7; perhaps D is TRBD1 or TRBD2 (5 bases each). The receptor was derived from a man aged 25-45 years in good health. The sequenced sample consisted of blood. The CDR3 bases are TGTGCCAGCAGCACCCCGGTTCATGGGGGTTGGGGCGAGCAGTACTTC. Translated: CASSTPVHGGWGEQYF.